This is a list of T cell receptor beta chains from one sample in a study of monozygotic twins with inflammatory bowel disease. TCRdb re-called the 5' RACE reads; one entry per CDR3 protein, DNA not given. The sample has approximately 390,000 distinct CDR3 sequences. The sequenced sample consisted of blood. The receptors were gathered from a human donor with ulcerative colitis or Crohn's disease, or a healthy co-twin of an affected twin (not recorded which). CDR3s include the opening cysteine and the closing phenylalanine or tryptophan.

TRBJ1-5	TRBV10-3	CASHRDSNQPQHF
TRBJ2-7	TRBV20-1	CSARDVAGVNEQYF
TRBJ2-1	TRBV12-3/TRBV12-4	CASTLGQSNEQFF
TRBJ2-1	TRBV29-1	CSVSNLAGFLGEQFF
TRBJ1-3	TRBV12-3/TRBV12-4	CASRPFSGNTIYF
TRBJ1-2	TRBV12-3/TRBV12-4	CASSGGSVFGYTF
TRBJ1-1	TRBV5-1	CASSPRAMTETFEAFF
TRBJ2-7	TRBV10-3	CAIGNGLADLYEQYF
TRBJ2-7	TRBV5-1	CASSLARTAFHEQYF
TRBJ1-1	TRBV5-1	CASSLVPPRDRLSEAFF
TRBJ2-5	TRBV5-6	CASSLGVGEETQYF
TRBJ1-2	TRBV29-1	CSVGGLYGYTF
TRBJ2-5	TRBV12-3/TRBV12-4	CASSHFRQETQYF
TRBJ2-7	TRBV3-1	CASSPNTNEQYF
TRBJ1-2	TRBV9	CASSTDARHYGYTF
TRBJ2-3	TRBV6-6	CASSRGAGTDTQYF
TRBJ2-1	TRBV24-1	CATSDSHRTDNEQFF
TRBJ1-2	TRBV7-2	CASSLDPGQGNGYTF
TRBJ1-1	TRBV6-2/TRBV6-3	CASSYSGGSGAFF
TRBJ1-1	TRBV11-2	CASGRDRDTEAFF
TRBJ2-1	TRBV11-2	CTSSFSGHDEQFF
TRBJ2-7	TRBV29-1	CSVVSGYDYEQYF
TRBJ1-2	TRBV6-1	CASMTSNYGYTF
TRBJ1-1	TRBV5-1	CASSFLPGQTAAFF
TRBJ1-2	TRBV20-1	CSALAFRGDYGYTF
TRBJ2-5	TRBV29-1	CSVGLAGGWYQETQYF
TRBJ1-5	TRBV20-1	CSAMGQGASQPQHF
TRBJ2-5	TRBV10-3	CAISASDRGGQETQYF
TRBJ2-5	TRBV12-3/TRBV12-4	CASSSGRAETQYF
TRBJ2-3	TRBV20-1	CSASGTSGDTDTQYF
TRBJ1-3	TRBV20-1	CSARAGSGGTIYF
TRBJ1-2	TRBV27	CASSKRPDRAFYNYGYTF
TRBJ1-2	TRBV4-3	CASSQDWGDYGYTF
TRBJ1-2	TRBV3-1	CASSPTAGKRDYGYTF
TRBJ1-4	TRBV5-1	CASRFTGLGEKLFF
TRBJ1-4	TRBV25-1	CASSPLSNEKLFF
TRBJ2-7	TRBV18	CASSPRSLRTSSYEQYF
TRBJ2-5	TRBV6-1	CASSPTPRDGETQYF
TRBJ2-1	TRBV4-3	CASSQDLVGNEQFF
TRBJ2-7	TRBV5-1	CASNAMRGSIEQYF
TRBJ1-4	TRBV5-5	CASSFPTNEKLFF